This T cell receptor (beta chain) was documented in a study of vaccination and CD4 T cells after COVID-19 (dated by TCRdb to between 2021 and 2024). For the study in its entirety: SARS-CoV-2 positivity had been established in the convalescent patients by nasal swab PCR, and mild disease was recorded in about 9 of these patients and severe disease in one. The convalescent cohort comprised six males and four females, including two Hispanic individuals, seven Caucasians, two Asians and one multiracial person. Post-vaccine blood samples were collected a median of approximately 72 days after the second vaccine dose, ranging from 14 to 241 days. Control cultures received a CEFX viral epitope pool as the positive control, an HIV-1 Nef peptide pool as the negative control, or no peptide. Two doses of either the Pfizer-BioNTech BNT162b2 vaccine (n=8) or the Moderna mRNA-1273 vaccine (n=2) were administered to participants. Post-COVID blood samples from convalescent patients were collected a median of approximately 93 days after diagnosis, with a range of 35 to 161 days. In around 9 COVID-19 convalescent patients and a few infection-naive healthy vaccine recipients, researchers compared the spike-specific CD4+ TCR repertoire from before mRNA vaccination with the repertoire from after. Culture stimuli were overlapping spike peptide pools from SARS-CoV-2 and from the common cold coronaviruses HCoV-NL63, HCoV-OC43 and HCoV-229E. Study-wide findings and limitations: The median number of SARS-CoV-2-reactive clonotypes rose from 21 after infection to 35 to 45 after vaccination, but the change was not significant. Of the vaccine-specific clones found in convalescent patients, nearly all (304 of 307) were mono-reactive for SARS-CoV-2 spike instead of being cross-reactive with common cold coronaviruses. Relatively few convalescent patients were included in the study, and early timepoints after natural infection were not analyzed. In convalescent patients, a median around 90% of post-vaccine SARS-CoV-2-reactive clones were detected only after vaccination, and vaccine-specific priming was suggested by this finding.

A word on this clonotype: The antigen it recognizes is unknown. Base qualities are not recorded, but no much larger clone differs from it by a single base.

The treatment or condition label on this specimen signifies: roughly 10-day PBMC culture with coronavirus spike peptide pools or control peptides (ViraFEST assay). To expand antigen-specific T cells with peptide pools and then pick out the expanded clonotypes through TCR sequencing, the study relied on the ViraFEST assay. The positive SARS-CoV-2 PCR tests of the convalescent patients were dated from March to December 2020, before the Alpha, Beta and Delta variants emerged in the United States. Each well held millions of PBMCs cultured with approximately 9.1 ug/ml peptide pools in IMDM containing around 5.5% human AB serum and roughly 9.3 IU/ml IL-2. On days 3 and 7, half of the culture medium was replaced with fresh IL-2-containing medium. Once the cells had been in culture for over nine days, the EasySep CD4+ T cell isolation kit was used to isolate CD4+ T cells by negative selection. Ficoll-Paque Plus gradient centrifugation was used to isolate PBMCs from whole blood, and the isolated PBMCs were then either used fresh or cryopreserved at -140C. In general, triplicate wells were set up for every culture condition.

Preparation of the library involved PCR. DNA from cultured CD4+ T cells underwent TCR sequencing with the Oncomine TCR Beta short-read assay at the Johns Hopkins FTIC core. The QIAamp micro DNA kit was used to extract genomic DNA from the cultured CD4+ T cells. Oncomine TCR Beta libraries from cultured CD4+ T cells were pooled with unique dual indexes and sequenced on an Illumina iSeq 100. On the study's bioinformatics: Non-productive sequences were removed, and CDR3s not starting with C, not ending with F or W, or shorter than 7 amino acids were discarded. The MANAFEST web application identified antigen-specific clonotypes by comparing peptide-stimulated wells against reference wells and other culture wells. An FDR below 0.05, an odds ratio above 5, and a productive frequency above 0.1% in at least two of three replicate wells were required for clones to be considered positive. A clonotype counted as cross-reactive if it showed significant expansion both in the SARS-CoV-2 spike wells and in at least one common cold coronavirus spike condition. CDR3 homology was assessed with Levenshtein distances (stringdist) and unrooted phylogenetic trees (ape) in R version 3.6.1. The raw public data were reprocessed by TCRdb itself: fastp quality trimming at Q25, MiXCR clonotype calling, in-frame beta chains only. Duplicate CDR3 protein sequences are folded into a single record with the most common DNA and genes. These V and J calls are TCRdb output, not the study's own analysis. The table for this sample lists about 15,000 distinct CDR3 sequences; about three fifths of them were counted only once. The ten largest clones capture around 13% of the sample.

The CDR3 holds 17 amino acids from the cysteine to the phenylalanine. Only the CDR3 part of the read is kept: 51 bases, read in frame from the first base. V loses 0 bases of germline sequence and J loses 0 bases, and the interval between the two ends is 9 bases. From the germline V gene, CDR1 is ENHRY and CDR2 is SYGVKD. Recombination connected TRBV10-3 to TRBJ1-6, with no confidently assigned D gene. The sample comprised CD4+ T cells from blood, cultured in vitro. This receptor was identified in a human donor who had recovered from COVID-19. The CDR3 protein sequence reads: CAISESVRSSYNSPLHF. In nucleotide form, the sequence is TGTGCCATCAGTGAGTCGGTCAGGAGCTCCTATAATTCACCCCTCCACTTT.